The next 12 T cell receptor beta chains were all read from a single sample in a study of blood T cell repertoires in COVID-19. Sequencing was performed with immunoSEQ multiplex PCR; in TCRdb, only in-frame clones are kept and a portion is missing. The sample gives some 210,000 clones, roughly 82% of which show up once; 10% to 15% is in the top ten. Sequencing used peripheral blood. The receptors come from a woman in her 40s with acute or convalescent COVID-19.

The V call is TRBV4-3, the J call TRBJ1-4; 7 nucleotides agree with TRBD1. V shed 0 bases and J 8 bases; nucleotides not matched to a gene: 6. Looked up from germline, CDR1 is LGHNA and CDR2 is YSLEER. The CDR3 runs 15 residues. CDR3 in amino acids: CASSQEAGGREKLFF. The CDR3 bases are TGCGCCAGCAGCCAAGAGGCAGGGGGTAGGGAAAAACTGTTTTTT.

This sequence joins TRBV29-1 and TRBJ2-1, with 8 bases aligning to TRBD1. Germline CDR1 is SQVTM and CDR2 is ANQGSEA. The CDR3 sequence is 13 residues long. The V segment lost 8 bases and the J segment 4 bases; nucleotides outside the gene matches: 7. CDR3 region: CSFIGDRYNEQFF. CDR3 coding DNA: TGCAGCTTCATTGGGGACAGGTACAATGAGCAGTTCTTC.

V usage is TRBV11-2 and J usage is TRBJ2-7; a possible D gene is TRBD2 (6 bases). Trimming shortened V by 5 bases and J by 0 bases, and 11 bases separated the two germline ends. The CDR3 contains 14 residues. Germline CDR1 reads SGHAT; CDR2 reads FQNNGV. CDR3 coding DNA: TGTGCCAGCAGCCAGGAGGGCGCCTCCTACGAGCAGTACTTC. Amino acid sequence: CASSQEGASYEQYF.

This rearrangement joins TRBV5-1 to TRBJ1-1, with D maybe TRBD1 (5 bases). CDR1 and CDR2 (germline): SGHRS, YFSETQ. The V and J ends lost 2 bases and 4 bases respectively, with 12 bases between them. CDR3 size: 14 residues. The chain's CDR3 is CASSFRVWGTEAFF. The CDR3 DNA reads TGCGCCAGCAGCTTCAGGGTGTGGGGCACTGAAGCTTTCTTT. The full variable domain, with the rest looked up from reference TRBV5-1 and TRBJ1-1, is KAGVTQTPRYLIKTRGQQVTLSCSPISGHRSVSWYQQTPGQGLQFLFEYFSETQRNKGNFPGRFSGRQFSNSRSEMNVSTLELGDSALYLCASSFRVWGTEAFFGQGTRLTVV.

The J gene is TRBJ2-7, the V gene TRBV6-5; 8 bases line up with TRBD2. The ends lost 0 bases at V and 3 bases at J; junction bases unmatched: 4. The CDR3 loop spans 15 amino acids. The germline V gene has CDR1 MNHEY and CDR2 SVGAGI. The CDR3 here is CASSYSSSGFYEQYF. The CDR3 DNA sequence: TGTGCCAGCAGTTACTCCTCTAGCGGGTTCTACGAGCAGTACTTC.

The rearrangement uses TRBV14 and TRBJ1-3; no definite D call. Germline V CDR1 and CDR2: SGHDN, FVKESK. With 0 bases removed from V and 0 bases from J, the gap between germline ends came to 9 bases. CDR3 size: 16 residues. The CDR3 nucleotides are TGTGCCAGCAGCCAAGAAAGCCTGTTCTCTGGAAACACCATATATTTT. Its protein product is CASSQESLFSGNTIYF.

The chain carries TRBV19 and TRBJ2-1, with 10 bases lining up with TRBD2. Looked up from germline, CDR1 is LNHDA and CDR2 is SQIVND (reference sequence). The V and J ends lost 6 bases and 3 bases, in that order; junction bases with no gene match: 11. There are 17 residues in the CDR3. CDR3 sequence: CASSLKGLAGVYNEQFF. For the CDR3, the DNA is TGTGCCAGTAGCCTAAAGGGGCTAGCGGGGGTCTACAATGAGCAGTTCTTC.

The chain uses TRBV4-1 and TRBJ2-1, with 11 nucleotides matching TRBD2. Trimming at V came to 0 bases and at J to 10 bases, leaving 8 bases not matched to a gene. Germline CDR1 MGHRA, CDR2 YSYEKL. The CDR3 consists of 16 residues. The chain's CDR3 is CASSQDYLAGGGEQFF. The CDR3 DNA follows: TGCGCCAGCAGCCAAGATTATCTAGCGGGAGGAGGAGAGCAGTTCTTC.

The V gene is TRBV5-1, the J gene TRBJ2-1; 10 bases agree with TRBD2. From germline, CDR1 is SGHRS and CDR2 YFSETQ. This CDR3 region has 15 residues. The junction had 6 bases not matched to a gene; V was cut back by 4 bases and J by 5 bases. The CDR3 DNA is TGCGCCAGCAGCCCGCGGACTAGCGGCAACAATGAGCAGTTCTTC. This sequence encodes CASSPRTSGNNEQFF.

This chain uses TRBV4-1 with TRBJ2-7; the D is unclear. The ends were cut back, 0 bases at V and 3 bases at J, with 6 bases in the middle. Germline CDR1 MGHRA, CDR2 YSYEKL. The length of the CDR3 is 13 residues. The CDR3 loop is CASSQERHYEQYF. The DNA for the CDR3 is TGCGCCAGCAGCCAAGAACGACACTACGAGCAGTACTTC.

On this clone: Other nucleotide sequences in the sample specify the same CDR3. This sequence joins TRBV5-1 and TRBJ2-7; TRBD1 matches at 9 bases. CDR3 size: 15 residues. After removal of 6 bases from V and 4 bases from J, the junction contained 11 bases not matched to a gene. The germline CDR1 and CDR2 sequences are SGHRS and YFSETQ. In DNA, the CDR3 is TGCGCCAGCACCCCGAAAACGGGACAGGGTTACGAGCAGTACTTC. It encodes CASTPKTGQGYEQYF.

The CDR3 sequence is CASSLAGDGTGEQYF. The CDR3 DNA reads TGCGCCAGCAGCTTGGCGGGGGACGGTACTGGTGAGCAGTACTTC. The V call is TRBV5-1, the J call TRBJ2-7, with D perhaps matching TRBD2 (6 bases). Per germline, CDR1 SGHRS and CDR2 YFSETQ. V lost 0 bases to trimming and J lost 7 bases, with 17 bases between them. This CDR3 is 15 amino acids long.